This TCR beta chain was identified during a study of human T cells and chemical hapten exposure (dated by TCRdb to the early 2020s). Describing the broader study: For sensitization, 2% DPC in acetone was applied to a 2 cm by 2 cm area of upper inner arm skin. The study tracked peripheral blood TCR repertoire changes in vivo during primary and secondary sensitization to the hapten diphenylcyclopropenone (DPC) in alopecia patients. The libraries were sequenced as a pool, and the TCR yield per sample differed mostly because of small variations in library volumes within the pool. Blood for TCR sequencing was provided by twenty-nine alopecia patients at one to four time points (pre-sensitization, 2, 6 and 24 weeks). Blood was sampled from patients pre-sensitization (week 0) and at 2, 6 and about 24 weeks after DPC sensitization. Patch testing was done on the upper back using Finn chambers containing 0.01% DPC, and results were scored after 6 days according to International Contact Dermatitis Research Group standards. Weekly therapeutic DPC doses were additionally applied to the scalp of patients throughout the roughly 23-week study period. Most of the patients in the cohort were female, and the cohort covered alopecia areata with under or over 50% scalp involvement, alopecia totalis and alopecia universalis. The study at large found these results: All patients had alopecia, a presumed autoimmune disease, so their immune response might differ from that of healthy individuals. Repeated subsampling changed both the strength of the expansion versus patch-test correlation and the threshold at which the correlation became significant. DPC sensitization did not change how many TCRs were above 1 in 1000 frequency, and no evidence was found of alterations in global repertoire structure. A positive correlation was found between the number of PT1 expanded TCRs and patch test score, with significance reached at thresholds 8, 16 and 32 but not 4. Compared with pre-sensitization or healthy control sets, expanded TCRs formed significantly more large CDR3 similarity clusters, which is consistent with antigen-driven responses.

Library prep was done by RACE. Sequencing was performed on a NextSeq 500. During library preparation, unique molecular identifiers were attached to individual cDNA molecules so that TCRs could be counted in a quantitative, reproducible way. For every blood RNA sample, sequencing covered both the TCR alpha and TCR beta chains. The study's processing was this. A median of approximately 96,000 TCRs per sample was observed, with a range of roughly 23,224 to 700,000. V, J and CDR3 annotation of the TCR reads was carried out using the Decombinator software suite. For PS versus PT1 abundance plots, all samples were subsampled to the same number of TCRs (28,000). Expanded TCRs were defined as absent before sensitization and observed at least eight times at the 2-week time point. TCRdb reran the public reads through fastp at Q25 and MiXCR, keeping productive beta chains. Rows are combined by CDR3 protein, so each entry shows the most common genes and DNA. The authors' filters were not applied to this entry. For this sample there are about 190,000 distinct CDR3 sequences; under 30% appear just once. Of the sample, roughly 2.5% is held by the ten largest clones.

V is clipped by 4 bases and J by 2 bases, and the sequence between their germline boundaries is 11 bases long. Taken from cysteine to phenylalanine, the CDR3 has 13 residues. CDR3 DNA is the only sequence kept; it has 39 bases, read in frame from the first base. CDR1 SQVTM and CDR2 ANQGSEA were looked up in the germline V gene. The sample's time point label is to be understood as: patch test 3, about 24 weeks after DPC sensitization. Read against the paper, the sample's treatment or condition label means: therapeutic diphenylcyclopropenone sensitization with weekly scalp DPC. Blood at each patch-test visit was drawn before the patch test was applied. Patients were eligible if aged 18 to 70, diagnosed with alopecia and judged suitable for DPC therapy, and pregnant patients were excluded. Total RNA was extracted from unfractionated whole blood collected in Tempus Blood RNA tubes. For this clonotype: No antigen is known for it. Base qualities were left out, and no much larger clone turns up one base away.

The sample in question was whole blood, obtained in connection with sensitization to the hapten diphenylcyclopropenone (DPC). The TCR was taken from a woman in her thirties or forties with alopecia areata. Some clones in this sample may be carry-over from other donors' samples. This chain joins TRBV29-1 to TRBJ1-2; the D gene remains uncertain. The nucleotide sequence is given as TGCAGCGTTGTTCCGGAAAGCAACTATGGCTACACCTTC. It translates to CSVVPESNYGYTF.